The 26 T cell receptor beta chains in this list originate from one sample, sequenced in a study of blood T cells in healthy people across ages. The authors ran a second PCR of roughly 6 to 11 cycles using a sample-barcoded 5' primer and a J-beta primer mix. MiXCR was run by TCRdb on the 5' RACE reads, yielding one entry per CDR3 protein. The sample lists fewer than 2 million distinct CDR3 sequences, around 42% occurring once. Material for sequencing was blood. The receptor set was obtained from a human donor in good health.

The chain recombines TRBV12-3 or TRBV12-4 with TRBJ1-6; possible D gene TRBD1, 5 bases. Trimming cost V 3 bases and J 9 bases, with 9 bases left between them. The CDR3 runs to 13 residues. In DNA form, the CDR3 reads TGTGCCAGCAGTTTCCAGGGAACTTCACCCCTCCACTTT. It translates to CASSFQGTSPLHF.

This rearrangement joins TRBV28 to TRBJ1-5, with 8 nucleotides matching TRBD1. CDR1 MDHEN and CDR2 SYDVKM come from the germline V gene. Trimming removed 2 bases from V and 9 bases from J; junction bases left unmatched: 15. The CDR3 totals 17 residues. Here the CDR3 reads CASSLGRTGPLQRPQHF. DNA for the CDR3: TGTGCCAGCAGTTTAGGGAGGACAGGGCCCCTCCAAAGGCCCCAGCATTTT.

V is TRBV12-3 or TRBV12-4 and J is TRBJ1-6; D unresolved. The CDR3 length is 14 residues. V dropped 2 bases and J dropped 10 bases, with 12 bases sitting between them. The CDR3 region is CASSLSEARSPLHF. The CDR3 DNA sequence: TGTGCCAGCAGTTTAAGTGAGGCGAGATCACCCCTCCACTTT.

This chain connects TRBV11-3 to TRBJ2-4; D is undetermined. The J call is in doubt because the DNA end fits TRBJ2-7 better. The CDR3 consists of 14 residues. Looked up from germline, CDR1 is SGHNT and CDR2 is YENEEA. The CDR3 nucleotides are TGTGCCAGCAGCTTACTTACGTCTGGTAACGAGCAGTACTTC. Residues: CASSLLTSGNEQYF.

This chain connects TRBV20-1 to TRBJ2-7; TRBD1 is a possible D gene (6 bases). The CDR3 spans 16 residues. The V end was cut by 0 bases, the J end by 3 bases, with 18 bases between. CDR1 is DFQATT, CDR2 SNEGSKA, per germline (reference sequence). The CDR3 spells CSARDLFWTVHYEQYF. Here the CDR3 DNA reads TGCAGTGCTAGAGATTTATTTTGGACAGTCCACTACGAGCAGTACTTC.

Turning to this clonotype: The germline gene is not matched at one end of the junction; a read error may be the cause. The chain couples TRBV5-1 to TRBJ2-4, with 10 bases fitting TRBD2. The germline V gene has CDR1 SGHRS and CDR2 YFSETQ. The CDR3 contains 16 residues. DNA of the CDR3: TGCGCCAGCAGCATACCTAGCGGGGGAACCAAAGACATTCAGTACTTC. This gives the protein CASSIPSGGTKDIQYF. The variable domain in full, with the rest retrieved from reference TRBV5-1 and TRBJ2-4, is KAGVTQTPRYLIKTRGQQVTLSCSPISGHRSVSWYQQTPGQGLQFLFEYFSETQRNKGNFPGRFSGRQFSNSRSEMNVSTLELGDSALYLCASSIPSGGTKDIQYFGAGTRLSVL.

This clonotype showed up just a few times. V is TRBV7-2 and J is TRBJ2-1, with 8 bases that match TRBD2. This CDR3 has 14 residues. V lost 1 base to trimming and J lost 6 bases; unmatched junction nucleotides: 2. From germline, CDR1 is SGHTA and CDR2 FQGNSA. The CDR3 DNA reads TGTGCCAGCAGCTTAGGGACTAGCCCCAATGAGCAGTTCTTC. This sequence encodes CASSLGTSPNEQFF.

V and J are TRBV12-3 or TRBV12-4 and TRBJ1-6; no clear D gene. This CDR3 comprises 13 residues. With 3 bases removed from V and 7 bases from J, the gap between germline ends came to 7 bases. CDR3 protein: CASSLSRNSPLHF. The DNA of the CDR3 is TGTGCCAGCAGTTTGAGCCGGAATTCACCCCTCCACTTT.

This chain links TRBV3-1 with TRBJ2-5; D is unresolved. V was clipped by 4 bases and J by 5 bases, with 11 bases between them. Germline loops: CDR1 LGHDT, CDR2 YNNKEL (reference sequence). The CDR3 runs 13 residues. CDR3 nucleotides: TGTGCCAGCAGCCGCGTTTCCCGGGAGACCCAGTACTTC. Its protein is CASSRVSRETQYF.

A few counts support this clonotype. CDR3 sequence reads: CSVRGQVQSYANTGELFF. CDR3 bases: TGCAGCGTCCGAGGACAGGTCCAGTCTTACGCGAACACCGGGGAGCTGTTTTTT. The chain links TRBV29-1 to TRBJ2-2; TRBD1 matches at 7 bases. J gave up 0 bases and V 6 bases, and 16 bases lay outside the gene matches. Per germline, CDR1 SQVTM and CDR2 ANQGSEA. The CDR3 length is 18 residues.

The V and J genes are TRBV9 and TRBJ1-2; the D is unclear. Germline CDR1 and CDR2: SGDLS and YYNGEE. V dropped 0 bases and J dropped 4 bases, with 10 bases sitting between them. There are 14 residues in the CDR3. CDR3 loop: CASSVVADFYGYTF. Written as DNA, the CDR3 is TGTGCCAGCAGCGTAGTCGCAGATTTCTATGGCTACACCTTC.

This clonotype was counted a few times. The V gene is TRBV20-1, the J gene TRBJ1-2; no clear D. V dropped 3 bases and J dropped 3 bases, with 8 bases sitting between them. CDR3 length equals 12 residues. Looked up from germline, CDR1 is DFQATT and CDR2 is SNEGSKA (reference sequence). The CDR3 region is CSASLGYYGYTF. As DNA, the CDR3 is TGCAGTGCTAGTCTCGGATACTATGGCTACACCTTC.

The chain carries TRBV5-4 and TRBJ2-1; D is possibly TRBD1 (6 bases). Germline lookup yields CDR1 SGHNT and CDR2 YYREEE (reference sequence). Trimming left V 3 bases short and J 6 bases short, with 13 bases between. This CDR3 spans 14 amino acids. CDR3 residues: CASSSQGPRNEQFF. CDR3 DNA: TGTGCCAGCAGCTCACAGGGCCCCCGCAATGAGCAGTTCTTC. Full variable domain (outside the CDR3, taken from reference TRBV5-4 and TRBJ2-1): ETGVTQSPTHLIKTRGQQVTLRCSSQSGHNTVSWYQQALGQGPQFIFQYYREEENGRGNFPPRFSGLQFPNYSSELNVNALELDDSALYLCASSSQGPRNEQFFGPGTRLTVL.

This rearrangement joins TRBV4-3 to TRBJ2-6; no clear D. The CDR3 has 16 residues. Germline lookup yields CDR1 LGHNA and CDR2 YSLEER. V was clipped by 3 bases and J by 0 bases, with 9 bases between them. The CDR3 coding sequence is TGCGCCAGCAGCCAGGAAATCGGCTCTGGGGCCAACGTCCTGACTTTC. Translation gives CASSQEIGSGANVLTF.

This clonotype was seen only a few times. The V and J genes are TRBV12-3 or TRBV12-4 and TRBJ1-5; D uncertain. V lost 6 bases, J lost 1 base, and 7 bases lay in between. The length of the CDR3 is 13 residues. The CDR3 spells CASSPQSNQPQHF. Here the CDR3 DNA reads TGTGCCAGCAGCCCACAGAGCAATCAGCCCCAGCATTTT.

The rearrangement uses TRBV3-1 and TRBJ2-3; weak D call: TRBD2 (6 bases). Germline CDR1 LGHDT, CDR2 YNNKEL (reference sequence). This CDR3 has 15 residues. Trimming cost V 3 bases and J 4 bases, with 14 bases left between them. The CDR3 bases are TGTGCCAGCAGCCAGACCCTAGCGTCGGCAGATACGCAGTATTTT. Amino acid sequence: CASSQTLASADTQYF.

The chain recombines TRBV14 with TRBJ1-2, with D unresolved. V was clipped by 4 bases and J by 8 bases, with 14 bases between them. CDR1 and CDR2 (germline): SGHDN, FVKESK. CDR3 length: 13 residues. CDR3 sequence (DNA): TGTGCCAGCAGCCCCCAAATCCGGGAGGGCTACACCTTC. It translates to CASSPQIREGYTF.

This clonotype was counted between two and nine times. The CDR3 sequence: CASSQYPGQGADTQYF. CDR3 sequence (DNA): TGCGCCAGCAGCCAATATCCGGGACAGGGGGCAGATACGCAGTATTTT. This chain joins TRBV4-1 and TRBJ2-3; 11 positions match TRBD1. There are 16 residues in the CDR3. V dropped 2 bases and J dropped 4; count of bases not matched to a gene: 5. Looked up from germline, CDR1 is MGHRA and CDR2 is YSYEKL.

This chain's CDR3 is CASSQEETGAIETQYF. The CDR3 nucleotides read TGTGCCAGCAGCCAAGAGGAGACGGGGGCTATAGAGACCCAGTACTTC. The chain is built from TRBV4-2 and TRBJ2-5; the D gene could be TRBD1 or TRBD2 (6 bases each). V was pared by 0 bases and J by 4 bases, with 15 bases between. Germline CDR1 reads LGHNA; CDR2 reads YNFKEQ. The CDR3 sequence is 16 residues long.

This clonotype occurred a few times. V gene TRBV3-1 combines with J gene TRBJ2-6; D remains ambiguous. Deletions cut 3 bases from V and 1 base from J, with 7 bases between. Germline V gene lookup returns CDR1 LGHDT and CDR2 YNNKEL (reference sequence). The CDR3 is 15 amino acids. CDR3 amino acids: CASSQMPSGANVLTF. CDR3 in DNA: TGTGCCAGCAGCCAGATGCCTTCTGGGGCCAACGTCCTGACTTTC. Filled out from reference TRBV3-1 and TRBJ2-6, the complete variable domain reads DTAVSQTPKYLVTQMGNDKSIKCEQNLGHDTMYWYKQDSKKFLKIMFSYNNKELIINETVPNRFSPKSPDKAHLNLHINSLELGDSAVYFCASSQMPSGANVLTFGAGSRLTVL.

Regarding this clonotype: One end of the junction is discordant with germline, which a read error may explain. The chain combines TRBV9 with TRBJ1-4; 7 bases map to TRBD1. The CDR3 totals 13 residues. Germline CDR1 and CDR2: SGDLS and YYNGEE. The CDR3 coding sequence is TGTGCCAGCAGCGTCGGGACAGATGAAAAACTGGTTTTT. This gives the protein CASSVGTDEKLVF.

This clonotype occurred a few times. The chain recombines TRBV25-1 with TRBJ1-6; D may be TRBD1 (5 bases). Germline V gene lookup returns CDR1 MGHDK and CDR2 SYGVNS. This CDR3 is 16 amino acids long. V lost 3 bases and J lost 5, with 14 bases in between. CDR3 nucleotides: TGTGCCAGCAGTGATAATAGGGGAGCCGATAATTCACCCCTCCACTTT. Translated, it gives CASSDNRGADNSPLHF.

The V gene is TRBV9, the J gene TRBJ1-1; D is undetermined. The CDR3 contains 13 residues. V was pared by 0 bases and J by 5 bases, with 8 bases between. Germline V gene data show CDR1 as SGDLS and CDR2 as YYNGEE. The CDR3 DNA sequence: TGTGCCAGCAGCGTAGCCGGGTTGACTGAAGCTTTCTTT. Its translation: CASSVAGLTEAFF. Full variable domain (missing parts from reference TRBV9 and TRBJ1-1): DSGVTQTPKHLITATGQRVTLRCSPRSGDLSVYWYQQSLDQGLQFLIQYYNGEERAKGNILERFSAQQFPDLHSELNLSSLELGDSALYFCASSVAGLTEAFFGQGTRLTVV.

This clonotype was seen more than once but under ten times. The J gene is TRBJ2-6, the V gene TRBV7-3, with TRBD1 as a possible D gene (7 bases). Germline lookup yields CDR1 SGHTA and CDR2 FQGTGA. This CDR3 is built from 18 residues. V was trimmed by 5 bases and J by 0 bases, leaving 17 bases between them. CDR3 sequence: CASSLAPTGLSGANVLTF. As DNA, the CDR3 is TGTGCCAGCAGCCTAGCGCCGACAGGGCTCTCTGGGGCCAACGTCCTGACTTTC.

This clonotype was seen ten or more times. The junction shows a germline mismatch at one end, possibly a read error. The chain uses TRBV4-3 and TRBJ2-5; tentatively, D is TRBD2 (6 bases). CDR1 and CDR2 (germline): LGHNA, YSLEER. The length of the CDR3 is 13 residues. CDR3 residues: CASSQVGGETQYF. CDR3 bases: TGTGCCAGCAGCCAAGTGGGGGGAGAGACCCAGTACTTC.

The rearrangement joins TRBV29-1 to TRBJ2-1; D might be TRBD1 or TRBD2, each matching 5 bases. The CDR3 totals 13 residues. Trimming took off 1 base at V and 4 bases at J, with 8 bases between the two ends. CDR1 SQVTM and CDR2 ANQGSEA come from the germline V gene. The CDR3 sequence is CSVEGGIYNEQFF. CDR3 DNA sequence: TGCAGCGTTGAAGGGGGGATATACAATGAGCAGTTCTTC.